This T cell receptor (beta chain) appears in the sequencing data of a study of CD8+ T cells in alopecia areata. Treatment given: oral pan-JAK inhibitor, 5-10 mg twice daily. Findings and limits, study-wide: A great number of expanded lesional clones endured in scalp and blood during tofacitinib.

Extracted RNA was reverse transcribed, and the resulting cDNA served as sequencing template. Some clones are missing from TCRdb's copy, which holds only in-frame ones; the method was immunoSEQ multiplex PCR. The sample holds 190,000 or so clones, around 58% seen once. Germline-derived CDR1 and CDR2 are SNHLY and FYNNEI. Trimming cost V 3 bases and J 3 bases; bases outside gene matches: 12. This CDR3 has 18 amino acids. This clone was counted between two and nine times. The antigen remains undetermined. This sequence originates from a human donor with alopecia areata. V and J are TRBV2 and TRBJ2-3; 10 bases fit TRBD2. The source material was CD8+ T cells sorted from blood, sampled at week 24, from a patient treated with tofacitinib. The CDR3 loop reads CASSDFGLAETLTDTQYF. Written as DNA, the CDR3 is TGTGCCAGCAGTGATTTCGGACTAGCGGAGACGCTGACAGATACGCAGTATTTT. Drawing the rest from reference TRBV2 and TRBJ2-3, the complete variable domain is EPEVTQTPSHQVTQMGQEVILRCVPISNHLYFYWYRQILGQKVEFLVSFYNNEISEKSEIFDDQFSVERPDGSNFTLKIRSTKLEDSAMYFCASSDFGLAETLTDTQYFGPGTRLTVL.